These 7 T cell receptor beta chains came from one sample sequenced in a study of blood T cell repertoires in COVID-19. TCRdb keeps only in-frame clones here, not all; method: immunoSEQ multiplex PCR. The sample has tens of thousands of clones, roughly 72% seen once. Source material: peripheral blood. These receptors all stem from a woman older than 75 with acute or convalescent COVID-19.

The rearrangement joins TRBV20-1 to TRBJ2-7, with TRBD1 matching 7 bases. Germline V gene data show CDR1 as DFQATT and CDR2 as SNEGSKA (reference sequence). The trim removed 3 bases at V and 3 bases at J, leaving 5 bases unmatched. This CDR3 contains 13 residues. This CDR3 reads CSASRDSNYEQYF. As DNA, the CDR3 is TGCAGTGCTAGTCGGGACAGCAACTACGAGCAGTACTTC.

This clone was seen a few times. The rearrangement links TRBV5-1 to TRBJ1-2; maybe TRBD1 (5 bases). Trimming took off 0 bases at V and 7 bases at J, with 7 bases between the two ends. The CDR3 has 12 residues. CDR1 SGHRS and CDR2 YFSETQ come from the germline V gene. CDR3 DNA sequence: TGCGCCAGCAGCTTGGGGGGCCCTGGCTACACCTTC. Amino acids: CASSLGGPGYTF.

This clone was found once. The chain carries TRBV20-1 and TRBJ1-2, with D tentatively TRBD1 (5 bases). The ends were cut back, 3 bases at V and 1 base at J, with 12 bases in the middle. The CDR3 consists of 14 residues. The V gene's germline CDR1 is DFQATT and CDR2 SNEGSKA (reference sequence). The CDR3 DNA is TGCAGTGCTAGTTCAGGGTACGATAACTATGGCTACACCTTC. It translates to CSASSGYDNYGYTF.

The chain recombines TRBV6-5 with TRBJ1-2; 8 bases are shared with TRBD1. Trimming cost V 5 bases and J 8 bases; bases outside gene matches: 10. From germline, CDR1 is MNHEY and CDR2 SVGAGI. This CDR3 spans 14 amino acids. CDR3 protein: CASSRQGIRGGYTF. CDR3 sequence (DNA): TGTGCCAGCAGTCGACAGGGGATTCGAGGGGGCTACACCTTC.

The chain combines TRBV4-2 with TRBJ1-5; 8 bases line up with TRBD1. CDR1 is LGHNA, CDR2 YNFKEQ, per germline. V lost 0 bases, J lost 6 bases, and 7 bases stayed unmatched. The CDR3 loop spans 16 amino acids. DNA for the CDR3: TGTGCCAGCAGCCAAGATTTGGGACAGGCGCCTCAGCCCCAGCATTTT. This gives the protein CASSQDLGQAPQPQHF.

The chain links TRBV5-5 to TRBJ2-2; D perhaps matches TRBD2 (6 bases). This CDR3 has 13 amino acids. From germline, CDR1 is SGHKS and CDR2 YYEKEE (reference sequence). V was trimmed by 0 bases and J by 8 bases, leaving 8 bases between them. CDR3 loop: CASSLDAGGELFF. CDR3 DNA sequence: TGTGCCAGCAGCTTGGACGCGGGAGGGGAGCTGTTTTTT.

CDR3 nucleotide sequence: TGCGCCAGCAGCTTGGCCACAGGGCGCACAGATACGCAGTATTTT. Its protein is CASSLATGRTDTQYF. V and J are TRBV5-1 and TRBJ2-3, with D possibly matching TRBD1 (6 bases). Trimming took 0 bases from V and 1 from J, leaving 9 bases between them. Germline V gene data show CDR1 as SGHRS and CDR2 as YFSETQ. CDR3 size: 15 residues.